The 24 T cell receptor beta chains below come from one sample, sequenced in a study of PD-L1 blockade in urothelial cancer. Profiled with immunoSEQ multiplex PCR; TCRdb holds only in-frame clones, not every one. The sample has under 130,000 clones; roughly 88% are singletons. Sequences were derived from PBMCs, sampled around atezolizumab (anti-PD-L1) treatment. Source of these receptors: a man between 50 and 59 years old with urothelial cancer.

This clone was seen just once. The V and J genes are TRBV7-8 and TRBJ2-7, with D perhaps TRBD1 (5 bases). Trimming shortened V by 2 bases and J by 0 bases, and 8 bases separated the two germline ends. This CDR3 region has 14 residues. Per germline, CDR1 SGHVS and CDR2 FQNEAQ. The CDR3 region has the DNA TGTGCCAGCAGCTTAACAAGGGGCTCCTACGAGCAGTACTTC. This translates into CASSLTRGSYEQYF.

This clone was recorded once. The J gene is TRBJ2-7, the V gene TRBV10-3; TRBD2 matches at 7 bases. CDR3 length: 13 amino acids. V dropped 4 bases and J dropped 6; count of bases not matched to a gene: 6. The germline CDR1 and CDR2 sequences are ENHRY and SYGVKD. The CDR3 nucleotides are TGTGCCATCAGTGGTACTAGCGAAGGCGAGCAGTACTTC. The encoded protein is CAISGTSEGEQYF.

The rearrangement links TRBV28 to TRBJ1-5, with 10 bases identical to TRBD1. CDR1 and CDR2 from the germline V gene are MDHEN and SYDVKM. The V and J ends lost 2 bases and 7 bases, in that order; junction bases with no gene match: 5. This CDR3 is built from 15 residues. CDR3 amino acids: CASSLGTGDYQPQHF. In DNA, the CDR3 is TGTGCCAGCAGTTTAGGGACAGGGGATTACCAGCCCCAGCATTTT. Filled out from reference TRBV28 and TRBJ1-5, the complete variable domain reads DVKVTQSSRYLVKRTGEKVFLECVQDMDHENMFWYRQDPGLGLRLIYFSYDVKMKEKGDIPEGYSVSREKKERFSLILESASTNQTSMYLCASSLGTGDYQPQHFGDGTRLSIL.

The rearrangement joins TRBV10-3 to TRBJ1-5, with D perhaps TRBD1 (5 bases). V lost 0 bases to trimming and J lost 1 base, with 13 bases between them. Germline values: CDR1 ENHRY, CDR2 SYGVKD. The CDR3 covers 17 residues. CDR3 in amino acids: CAISESSGTGSNQPQHF. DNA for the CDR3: TGTGCCATCAGTGAGTCATCGGGGACTGGGAGCAATCAGCCCCAGCATTTT.

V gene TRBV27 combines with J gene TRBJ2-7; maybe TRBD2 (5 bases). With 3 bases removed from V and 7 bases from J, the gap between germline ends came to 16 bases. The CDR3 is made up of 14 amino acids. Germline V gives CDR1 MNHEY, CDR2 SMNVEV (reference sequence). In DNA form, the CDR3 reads TGTGCCAGCAGTTTTAGGACTCACCTTAGAGAGCAGTACTTC. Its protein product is CASSFRTHLREQYF.

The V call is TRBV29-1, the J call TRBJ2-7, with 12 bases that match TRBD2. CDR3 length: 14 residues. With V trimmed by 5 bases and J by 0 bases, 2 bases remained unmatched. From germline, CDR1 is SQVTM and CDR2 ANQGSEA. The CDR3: CSVTTSGSSYEQYF. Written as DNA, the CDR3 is TGCAGCGTTACGACTAGCGGGAGCTCCTACGAGCAGTACTTC.

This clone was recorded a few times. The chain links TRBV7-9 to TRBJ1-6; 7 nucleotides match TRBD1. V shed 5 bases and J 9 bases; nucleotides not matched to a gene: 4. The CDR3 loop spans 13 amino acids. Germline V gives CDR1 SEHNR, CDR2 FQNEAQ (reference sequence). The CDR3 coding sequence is TGTGCCAGCAGCGACGACAGGGTTTCACCCCTCCACTTT. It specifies CASSDDRVSPLHF.

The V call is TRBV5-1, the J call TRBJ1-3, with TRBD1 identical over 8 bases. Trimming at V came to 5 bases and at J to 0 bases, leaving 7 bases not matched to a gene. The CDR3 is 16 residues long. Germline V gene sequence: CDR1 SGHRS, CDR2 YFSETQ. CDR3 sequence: CASRPGGPSSGNTIYF. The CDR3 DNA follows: TGCGCCAGCAGACCAGGGGGCCCCAGCTCTGGAAACACCATATATTTT.

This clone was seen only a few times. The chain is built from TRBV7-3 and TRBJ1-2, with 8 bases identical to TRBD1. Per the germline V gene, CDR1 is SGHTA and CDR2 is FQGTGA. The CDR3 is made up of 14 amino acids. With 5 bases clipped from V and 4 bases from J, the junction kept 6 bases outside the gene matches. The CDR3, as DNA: TGTGCCAGCAGCGAAGGGGACAGGCGCTATGGCTACACCTTC. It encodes CASSEGDRRYGYTF.

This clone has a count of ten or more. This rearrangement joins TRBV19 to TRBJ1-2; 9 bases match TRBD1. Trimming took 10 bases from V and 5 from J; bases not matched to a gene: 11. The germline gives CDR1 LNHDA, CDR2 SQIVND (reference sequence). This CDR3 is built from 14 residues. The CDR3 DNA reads TGTGCCACCAAAAGCCGGGACAGGGATTATGGCTACACCTTC. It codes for CATKSRDRDYGYTF.

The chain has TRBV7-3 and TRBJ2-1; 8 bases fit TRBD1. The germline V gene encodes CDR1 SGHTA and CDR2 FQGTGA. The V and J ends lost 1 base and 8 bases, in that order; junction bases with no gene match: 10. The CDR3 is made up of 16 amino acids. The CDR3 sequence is CASSLRVGQGGDEQFF. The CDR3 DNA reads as TGTGCCAGCAGCTTAAGGGTCGGACAGGGTGGGGATGAGCAGTTCTTC.

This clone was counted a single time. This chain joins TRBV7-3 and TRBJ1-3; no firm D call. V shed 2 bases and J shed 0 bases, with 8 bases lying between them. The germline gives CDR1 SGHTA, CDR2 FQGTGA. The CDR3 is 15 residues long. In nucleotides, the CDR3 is TGTGCCAGCAGCTTAGGCGGTAGCTCTGGAAACACCATATATTTT. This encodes CASSLGGSSGNTIYF.

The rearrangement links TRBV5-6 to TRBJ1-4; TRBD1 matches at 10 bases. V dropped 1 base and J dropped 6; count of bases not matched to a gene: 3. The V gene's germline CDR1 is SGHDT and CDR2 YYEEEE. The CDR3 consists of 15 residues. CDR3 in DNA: TGTGCCAGCAGCTTGTGGGACAGGGGTTATGAAAAACTGTTTTTT. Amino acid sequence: CASSLWDRGYEKLFF.

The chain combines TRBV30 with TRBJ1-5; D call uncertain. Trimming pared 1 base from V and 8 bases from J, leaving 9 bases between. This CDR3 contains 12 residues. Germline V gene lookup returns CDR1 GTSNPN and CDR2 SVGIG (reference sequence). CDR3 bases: TGTGCCTGGAGTGCAAACTATGAGCCCCAGCATTTT. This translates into CAWSANYEPQHF. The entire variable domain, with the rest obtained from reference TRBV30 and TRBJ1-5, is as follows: SQTIHQWPATLVQPVGSPLSLECTVEGTSNPNLYWYRQAAGRGLQLLFYSVGIGQISSEVPQNLSASRPQDRQFILSSKKLLLSDSGFYLCAWSANYEPQHFGDGTRLSIL.

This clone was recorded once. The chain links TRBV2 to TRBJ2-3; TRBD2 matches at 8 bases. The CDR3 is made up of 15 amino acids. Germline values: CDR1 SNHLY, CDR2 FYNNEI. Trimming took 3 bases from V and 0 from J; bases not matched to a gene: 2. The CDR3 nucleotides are TGTGCCAGCAGTGATTCTAGCGGGAGCACAGATACGCAGTATTTT. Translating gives CASSDSSGSTDTQYF.

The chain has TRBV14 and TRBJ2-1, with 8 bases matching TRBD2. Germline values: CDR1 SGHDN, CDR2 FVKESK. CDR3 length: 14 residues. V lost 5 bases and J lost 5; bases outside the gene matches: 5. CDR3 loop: CASSKTSGNNEQFF. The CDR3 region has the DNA TGTGCCAGCAGCAAAACTAGCGGAAACAATGAGCAGTTCTTC.

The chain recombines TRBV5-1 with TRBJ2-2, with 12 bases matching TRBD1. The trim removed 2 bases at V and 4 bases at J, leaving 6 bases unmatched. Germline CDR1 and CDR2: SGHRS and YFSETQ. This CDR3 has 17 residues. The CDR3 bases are TGCGCCAGCAGCTTAGGGACAGGGGGCATCCGCACCGGGGAGCTGTTTTTT. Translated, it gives CASSLGTGGIRTGELFF.

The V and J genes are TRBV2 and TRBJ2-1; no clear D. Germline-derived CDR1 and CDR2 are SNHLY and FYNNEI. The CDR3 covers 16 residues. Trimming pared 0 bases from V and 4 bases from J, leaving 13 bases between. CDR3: CASSEALAEPYNEQFF. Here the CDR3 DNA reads TGTGCCAGCAGTGAAGCGTTGGCGGAGCCTTACAATGAGCAGTTCTTC.

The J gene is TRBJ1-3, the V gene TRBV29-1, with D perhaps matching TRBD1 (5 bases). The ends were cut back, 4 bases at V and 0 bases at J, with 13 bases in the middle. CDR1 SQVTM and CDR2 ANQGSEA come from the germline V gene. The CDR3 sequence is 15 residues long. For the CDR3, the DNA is TGCAGCGTTGGGGGGGGACCCAACTCTGGAAACACCATATATTTT. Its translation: CSVGGGPNSGNTIYF. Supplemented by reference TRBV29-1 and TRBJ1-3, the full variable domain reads SAVISQKPSRDICQRGTSLTIQCQVDSQVTMMFWYRQQPGQSLTLIATANQGSEATYESGFVIDKFPISRPNLTFSTLTVSNMSPEDSSIYLCSVGGGPNSGNTIYFGEGSWLTVV.

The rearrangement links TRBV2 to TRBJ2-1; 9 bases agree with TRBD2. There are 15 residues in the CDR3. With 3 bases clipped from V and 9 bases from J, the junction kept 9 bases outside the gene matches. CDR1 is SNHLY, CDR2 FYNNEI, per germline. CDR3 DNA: TGTGCCAGCAGTGAGTCTAGCGGGATAGTGCGTGAGCAGTTCTTC. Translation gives CASSESSGIVREQFF.

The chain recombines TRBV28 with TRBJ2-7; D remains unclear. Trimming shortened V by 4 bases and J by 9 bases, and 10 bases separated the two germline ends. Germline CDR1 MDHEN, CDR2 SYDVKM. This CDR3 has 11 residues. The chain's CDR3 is CASSSIVAQYF. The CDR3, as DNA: TGTGCCAGCAGTTCGATAGTAGCGCAGTACTTC.

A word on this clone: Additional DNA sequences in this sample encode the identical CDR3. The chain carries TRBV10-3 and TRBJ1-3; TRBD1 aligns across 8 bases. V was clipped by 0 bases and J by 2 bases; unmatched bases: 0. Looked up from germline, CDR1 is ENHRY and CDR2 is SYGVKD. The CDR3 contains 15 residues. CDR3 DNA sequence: TGTGCCATCAGTGAGTCGACAGGGGCTGGAAACACCATATATTTT. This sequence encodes CAISESTGAGNTIYF.

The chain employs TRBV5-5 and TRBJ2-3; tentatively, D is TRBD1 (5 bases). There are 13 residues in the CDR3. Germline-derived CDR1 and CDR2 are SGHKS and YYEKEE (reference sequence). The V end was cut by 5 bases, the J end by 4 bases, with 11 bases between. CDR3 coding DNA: TGTGCCAGCAGTTCAGGGTTCGCAGATACGCAGTATTTT. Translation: CASSSGFADTQYF.

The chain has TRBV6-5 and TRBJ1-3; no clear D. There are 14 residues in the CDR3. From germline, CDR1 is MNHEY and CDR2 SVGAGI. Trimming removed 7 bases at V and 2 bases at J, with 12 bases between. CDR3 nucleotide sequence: TGTGCCAGCATCTCGCCTGGAGCTGGAAACACCATATATTTT. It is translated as CASISPGAGNTIYF.